This T cell receptor beta chain was retrieved from a study of cytomegalovirus exposure and HLA in healthy donors. The primer mix had 60 Vbeta and 13 Jbeta primers. Some clones are missing from TCRdb's copy, which holds only in-frame ones; the method was immunoSEQ multiplex PCR. The sample includes over 50,000 clones, more than 60% of them seen just once. CDR3 size: 12 residues. Germline loops: CDR1 SGDLS, CDR2 YYNGEE. Trimming took off 4 bases at V and 4 bases at J, with 6 bases between the two ends. The chain combines TRBV9 with TRBJ1-5, with TRBD1 as a possible D gene (5 bases). The source of this sequence is a man between 50 and 59 years old in good health and CMV-seropositive. The sequenced material came from PBMCs. The CDR3 coding sequence is TGTGCCAGCAGCTCAGGGAATCAGCCCCAGCATTTT. It encodes CASSSGNQPQHF.